This T cell receptor (beta chain) emerged from a study of shared clonotypes between healthy human individuals. General study results and limits: Some naive CD4 clonotypes, around 5%, turned up in common across a handful of donors. With few donors, the genetic and exposure-history diversity represented was limited.

Investigators spread the genomic DNA of each subset evenly over several immunoSEQ plates. Original processing notes: From ImmunoSEQ came sequences covering only the junction and carrying no quality scores, so filtering differed. The repertoire was sequenced with immunoSEQ multiplex PCR; TCRdb's copy has only in-frame clones and lacks some. That table gives V, J and clone size, and the DNA gave D and trimming. The table lists some 1,400,000 clones, 96% of them singletons. V dropped 6 bases and J dropped 0; count of bases not matched to a gene: 11. The CDR3 loop spans 18 amino acids. In germline, CDR1 is MDHEN, CDR2 SYDVKM. Details on this clone: Its antigen is not identified.

Material: naive CD4+ T cells sorted from blood. As for subset: CD45RA+ positively selected. This chain connects TRBV28 to TRBJ1-5; 10 positions match TRBD1. This TCR came from a man younger than 40 in good health. CDR3 region: CASREGQGFINSNQPQHF. The CDR3 DNA is TGTGCCAGCAGGGAGGGACAGGGGTTTATTAATAGCAATCAGCCCCAGCATTTT.